This TCR beta chain was retrieved from a study of molecular identifiers for immune sequencing clone quantification. This clonotype showed up many times. What it recognizes is unknown. This CDR3 has 16 residues. The germline V gene has CDR1 SEHNR and CDR2 FQNEAQ (reference sequence). V dropped 5 bases and J dropped 6 bases, with 19 bases sitting between them. Study outcomes and limitations: Clones with over 20 RNA copies captured over 98% of effector molecules but under 1% of naive ones.

TCRdb reanalysed the PCR reads using MiXCR and keeps one entry per CDR3 protein. The table has some 650,000 distinct CDR3 sequences, roughly 21% seen once. The chain has TRBV7-9 and TRBJ2-2; D is possibly TRBD1 (5 bases). The sample was naive CD8+ T cells from blood, with Jurkat cell RNA spiked in. Subset defined: FACS-sorted CD8+CD4-CCR7+CD45RA+ naive T cells. This TCR was sampled from a human donor in good health. Some libraries in this study had Jurkat cell RNA spiked in. CDR3 nucleotide sequence: TGTGCCAGCAGCGGACGAGAAACAGGTGCCCCCGGGGAGCTGTTTTTT. Translated: CASSGRETGAPGELFF.